The rows below give T cell receptor beta chains drawn from one sample of a study of response to subunit inactivated influenza vaccine. TCRdb ran MiXCR on the RT-PCR reads and lists one entry per CDR3 protein. Here the sample spans 500,000 to 550,000 distinct CDR3 sequences, more than 7% being singletons. Sequenced material: PBMCs from blood, taken roughly 24 months after vaccination. The receptor source for this set is a man aged 45-69 years who received an inactivated influenza vaccine. The CDR3 runs from the conserved cysteine through the conserved F or W. A D gene is named only where the DNA matches it firmly. Some rows have no size entry. The others give once, few or many, or a class for an expanded clone.

CDR3: CAAGLAGAYNEQFF; DNA: TGTGCCGCGGGCCTAGCGGGGGCCTACAATGAGCAGTTCTTC; J: TRBJ2-1; length: 14; size: few; V: TRBV11-2; D: TRBD2
CDR3: CASKVVGTGNNEQFF; DNA: TGTGCCAGCAAGGTAGTTGGGACGGGCAACAATGAGCAGTTCTTC; J: TRBJ2-1; length: 15; size: -; V: TRBV6-1; D: -
CDR3: CSARDSLTVEYEQFF; DNA: TGCAGTGCTAGAGACAGTTTGACAGTTGAATATGAGCAGTTCTTC; J: TRBJ2-1; length: 15; size: -; V: TRBV20-1; D: -
CDR3: CASSLEAGIGQPQHF; DNA: TGCGCCAGCAGCTTGGAGGCAGGGATAGGACAGCCCCAGCATTTT; J: TRBJ1-5; length: 15; size: -; V: TRBV5-1; D: -
CDR3: CASSEGWETQYF; DNA: TGTGCCAGCAGTGAAGGATGGGAGACCCAGTACTTC; J: TRBJ2-5; length: 12; size: many; V: TRBV2; D: -
CDR3: CASSRGPEGQPQHF; DNA: TGTGCCAGCAGCCGTGGGCCTGAAGGTCAGCCCCAGCATTTT; J: TRBJ1-5; length: 14; size: many; V: TRBV6-2/TRBV6-3; D: -
CDR3: CASSPRLAGGYNEQFF; DNA: TGTGCCAGCAGCCCTCGACTAGCGGGGGGCTACAATGAGCAGTTCTTC; J: TRBJ2-1; length: 16; size: -; V: TRBV7-2; D: TRBD2
CDR3: CAWSFHGNEQFF; DNA: TGTGCCTGGAGCTTCCACGGGAATGAGCAGTTCTTC; J: TRBJ2-1; length: 12; size: few; V: TRBV30; D: -
CDR3: CATSTGTLYLETQYF; DNA: TGTGCCACCAGCACCGGGACACTTTACTTGGAGACCCAGTACTTC; J: TRBJ2-5; length: 15; size: -; V: TRBV15; D: -
CDR3: CASSLSYGDTQYF; DNA: TGTGCCAGCAGTTTATCTTACGGAGATACGCAGTATTTT; J: TRBJ2-3; length: 13; size: few; V: TRBV27; D: -
CDR3: CASKITDRDRGWPLHF; DNA: TGTGCCAGCAAAATCACCGACCGGGACCGGGGATGGCCCCTCCACTTT; J: TRBJ1-6; length: 16; size: few; V: TRBV6-1; D: -
CDR3: CASNPGWGSQGANTGELFF; DNA: TGCGCCAGCAACCCTGGGTGGGGATCGCAGGGCGCGAACACCGGGGAGCTGTTTTTT; J: TRBJ2-2; length: 19; size: -; V: TRBV5-1; D: -
CDR3: CASRSPAQPQHF; DNA: TGTGCCAGCAGATCACCGGCCCAGCCCCAGCATTTT; J: TRBJ1-5; length: 12; size: -; V: TRBV6-2/TRBV6-3; D: -
CDR3: CASSPSPDPWAFF; DNA: TGTGCCAGCAGCCCCTCCCCGGACCCTTGGGCTTTTTTC; J: TRBJ1-1; length: 13; size: -; V: TRBV14; D: -
CDR3: CASSQNSGIYTEAFF; DNA: TGCGCCAGCAGCCAAAACTCGGGGATTTACACTGAAGCTTTCTTT; J: TRBJ1-1; length: 15; size: few; V: TRBV4-3; D: -
CDR3: CASSYSKHSYGYTF; DNA: TGTGCCAGCAGTTACTCGAAACACAGTTATGGCTACACCTTC; J: TRBJ1-2; length: 14; size: many; V: TRBV6-5; D: -
CDR3: CASSLVGGRAGNEQFF; DNA: TGTGCCAGCAGCTTAGTTGGCGGGAGGGCGGGCAATGAGCAGTTCTTC; J: TRBJ2-1; length: 16; size: few; V: TRBV7-2; D: TRBD2
CDR3: CASSEVQWANVLTF; DNA: TGTGCCAGCAGTGAAGTACAATGGGCCAACGTCCTGACTTTC; J: TRBJ2-6; length: 14; size: -; V: TRBV2; D: -
CDR3: CASSLGTSSPLEQFF; DNA: TGTGCCAGCAGTCTAGGGACCTCGTCCCCTCTTGAGCAGTTCTTC; J: TRBJ2-1; length: 15; size: few; V: TRBV12-3/TRBV12-4; D: -
CDR3: CASRKDSYYGYTF; DNA: TGTGCCAGCAGGAAGGACAGTTACTATGGCTACACCTTC; J: TRBJ1-2; length: 13; size: few; V: TRBV12-3/TRBV12-4; D: -
CDR3: CASSLGYQPQHF; DNA: TGTGCCAGCAGTTTAGGGTATCAGCCCCAGCATTTT; J: TRBJ1-5; length: 12; size: -; V: TRBV28; D: -
CDR3: CAIKPGTSGGAENEQFF; DNA: TGTGCCATCAAACCCGGGACTAGCGGGGGGGCAGAGAATGAGCAGTTCTTC; J: TRBJ2-1; length: 17; size: many; V: TRBV10-3; D: TRBD2
CDR3: CASSPSYPFSNEQFF; DNA: TGTGCCAGCAGTCCGAGTTACCCGTTCTCAAATGAGCAGTTCTTC; J: TRBJ2-1; length: 15; size: many; V: TRBV12-3/TRBV12-4; D: -
CDR3: CASSFYGGRETQYF; DNA: TGCGCCAGCAGCTTCTATGGGGGGAGAGAGACCCAGTACTTC; J: TRBJ2-5; length: 14; size: few; V: TRBV5-1; D: -
CDR3: CASSQDWQGGIGETQYF; DNA: TGCGCCAGCAGCCAAGATTGGCAGGGGGGGATTGGGGAGACCCAGTACTTC; J: TRBJ2-5; length: 17; size: many; V: TRBV4-3; D: -
CDR3: CASSTNRDRENGYTF; DNA: TGTGCCAGCAGTACGAACCGGGACAGGGAAAATGGCTACACCTTC; J: TRBJ1-2; length: 15; size: few; V: TRBV12-3/TRBV12-4; D: TRBD1
CDR3: CASSASQGAYEQYF; DNA: TGCGCCAGCAGCGCGTCCCAGGGGGCTTACGAGCAGTACTTC; J: TRBJ2-7; length: 14; size: -; V: TRBV5-1; D: TRBD1
CDR3: CASSQEPPDRSYGYTF; DNA: TGTGCCAGCAGCCAAGAGCCCCCGGATCGTAGCTATGGCTACACCTTC; J: TRBJ1-2; length: 16; size: -; V: TRBV3-1; D: -
CDR3: CASSPPGAEQYF; DNA: TGTGCCAGCTCACCACCGGGGGCCGAGCAGTACTTC; J: TRBJ2-7; length: 12; size: -; V: TRBV18; D: -
CDR3: CASSTGQDYGYTF; DNA: TGTGCCAGCAGCACAGGACAAGACTATGGCTACACCTTC; J: TRBJ1-2; length: 13; size: once; V: TRBV21-1; D: -
CDR3: CSARGFLGLTLSPLHF; DNA: TGCAGTGCTAGAGGGTTCCTCGGGCTAACTCTTTCACCCCTCCACTTT; J: TRBJ1-6; length: 16; size: many; V: TRBV20-1; D: -
CDR3: CASSLGTPQETQHF; DNA: TGTGCCAGCAGCCTCGGGACTCCCCAAGAGACCCAGCACTTC; J: TRBJ2-5; length: 14; size: -; V: TRBV12-3/TRBV12-4; D: -
CDR3: CASSLNRGYAGELFF; DNA: TGTGCCAGCAGCTTAAACAGGGGTTACGCCGGGGAGCTGTTTTTT; J: TRBJ2-2; length: 15; size: -; V: TRBV7-6; D: TRBD1
CDR3: CASSEEVLAKNIQYF; DNA: TGTGCCAGCAGTGAAGAGGTGCTAGCCAAAAACATTCAGTACTTC; J: TRBJ2-4; length: 15; size: many; V: TRBV2; D: -
CDR3: CASRAVGSYNSPLHF; DNA: TGTGCCAGCAGGGCCGTGGGGTCCTATAATTCACCCCTCCACTTT; J: TRBJ1-6; length: 15; size: -; V: TRBV2; D: -
CDR3: CSARIGGTDTQYF; DNA: TGCAGTGCTAGAATCGGTGGCACAGATACGCAGTATTTT; J: TRBJ2-3; length: 13; size: -; V: TRBV20-1; D: -
CDR3: CASSPWGNEQFF; DNA: TGTGCCAGCAGCCCGTGGGGGAATGAGCAGTTCTTC; J: TRBJ2-1; length: 12; size: many; V: TRBV6-2/TRBV6-3; D: -
CDR3: CASSQLRGSTGELFF; DNA: TGTGCCAGCAGCCAACTACGAGGATCCACCGGGGAGCTGTTTTTT; J: TRBJ2-2; length: 15; size: -; V: TRBV7-9; D: -
CDR3: CSADVVSGGQNYNEQFF; DNA: TGCAGTGCTGACGTGGTTAGCGGGGGGCAAAACTACAATGAGCAGTTCTTC; J: TRBJ2-1; length: 17; size: few; V: TRBV20-1; D: TRBD2
CDR3: CASSPSDTRGAFF; DNA: TGTGCCAGCTCACCATCAGACACTCGGGGGGCTTTCTTT; J: TRBJ1-1; length: 13; size: few; V: TRBV18; D: -
CDR3: CASSPREGGQPQHF; DNA: TGTGCCAGCAGCCCAAGGGAGGGCGGTCAGCCCCAGCATTTT; J: TRBJ1-5; length: 14; size: -; V: TRBV7-2; D: -
CDR3: CASSQIWGDRAKKGRGFYTDTQYF; DNA: TGTGCCAGCAGCCAGATTTGGGGGGACAGGGCCAAAAAGGGGAGGGGCTTTTACACAGATACGCAGTATTTT; J: TRBJ2-3; length: 24; size: few; V: TRBV14; D: TRBD1
CDR3: CASSYQDGHGELFF; DNA: TGTGCCAGCAGTTACCAGGACGGACACGGGGAGCTGTTTTTT; J: TRBJ2-2; length: 14; size: many; V: TRBV4-2; D: -
CDR3: CATSRDSGSVGETQYF; DNA: TGTGCCACCAGCAGAGATTCAGGGTCGGTTGGGGAGACCCAGTACTTC; J: TRBJ2-5; length: 16; size: few; V: TRBV15; D: -
CDR3: CSAWTSGTYDEQFF; DNA: TGCAGTGCTTGGACTAGCGGTACCTACGATGAGCAGTTCTTC; J: TRBJ2-1; length: 14; size: -; V: TRBV20-1; D: TRBD2
CDR3: CASKPGTSRGNSPLHF; DNA: TGTGCCAGCAAGCCAGGGACAAGTCGTGGTAATTCACCCCTCCACTTT; J: TRBJ1-6; length: 16; size: few; V: TRBV3-1; D: -
CDR3: CASSPPGLNTEAFF; DNA: TGTGCCAGCTCACCACCAGGACTGAACACTGAAGCTTTCTTT; J: TRBJ1-1; length: 14; size: few; V: TRBV18; D: -
CDR3: CASRQGRLYEAFF; DNA: TGTGCCAGCAGACAAGGACGGCTATATGAAGCTTTCTTT; J: TRBJ1-1; length: 13; size: few; V: TRBV6-1; D: -